This T cell receptor beta chain was documented in a study of blood T cell repertoires in COVID-19. Study-level background: The cDNA or gDNA used as material had been derived from T cells, B-cell-depleted T cells, or PBMCs.

Those who participated ranged in age from about 18 to 95 years and resided in under 25 US areas. Original processing methods: Estimates of nucleated cell counts were drawn from the amplification of reference gene primers. Repertoires were generated with immunoSEQ multiplex PCR, while TCRdb's copy carries only in-frame clones and drops some. For V, J and clone size, that table is used; D and trimming come from the DNA. This sample carries some 190,000 clones, around 85% of them seen once, and the ten largest clones take 3.2%. The CDR3 is 14 residues long. Unmatched junction bases numbered 6, after V lost 3 bases and J lost 7 bases. The germline V gene has CDR1 LNHDA and CDR2 SQIVND (reference sequence).

The chain links TRBV19 to TRBJ1-2, with 9 bases fitting TRBD1. Sequences were obtained from PBMCs or T cells enriched from blood (not recorded which). This receptor was identified in a woman in her 30s who had recovered from COVID-19. CDR3 sequence: CASSILPGQGGYTF. CDR3 in DNA: TGTGCCAGTAGTATTCTTCCGGGACAGGGTGGCTACACCTTC.